The 23 T cell receptor beta chains below were found in one sample sequenced in a study of blood T cell repertoires in COVID-19. Produced via immunoSEQ multiplex PCR; TCRdb's table is partial and in-frame only. The repertoire holds 150,000 to 200,000 clones, with roughly nine tenths as singletons. The sample taken for sequencing was peripheral blood. These receptors all stem from a human donor in a cohort sampled during active COVID-19.

This clone was found a few times. The chain combines TRBV2 with TRBJ1-1; 9 bases are shared with TRBD1. The CDR3 is made up of 16 amino acids. Germline CDR1 is SNHLY and CDR2 is FYNNEI. After removal of 5 bases from V and 6 bases from J, the junction contained 13 bases not matched to a gene. The CDR3 bases are TGTGCCAGCAGTACAACAGGGGGCCCCGTTCTCCCTGAAGCTTTCTTT. It encodes CASSTTGGPVLPEAFF.

The chain carries TRBV24-1 and TRBJ2-7; TRBD2 might be the D (6 bases). Germline CDR1 reads KGHDR; CDR2 reads SFDVKD. This CDR3 has 15 amino acids. V was trimmed by 4 bases and J by 2 bases, leaving 14 bases between them. As DNA, the CDR3 is TGTGCCACCAGTGAATTGGTCCGCGGGACCTACGAGCAGTACTTC. It encodes CATSELVRGTYEQYF.

A single count supports this clone. The chain uses TRBV5-1 and TRBJ1-1; D remains unclear. Germline V gene lookup returns CDR1 SGHRS and CDR2 YFSETQ. V was cut by 0 bases and J by 3 bases, with 6 bases left in between. This CDR3 region has 13 residues. CDR3 DNA: TGCGCCAGCAGCTTGGGTGAGGACACTGAAGCTTTCTTT. This encodes CASSLGEDTEAFF.

This clone was observed once. The rearrangement links TRBV10-3 to TRBJ2-7, with a possible D match to TRBD2 (6 bases). V lost 4 bases to trimming and J lost 3 bases, with 7 bases between them. Germline V lookup: CDR1 ENHRY, CDR2 SYGVKD. This CDR3 comprises 12 residues. The CDR3 reads CAISGRGYEQYF. The CDR3 DNA is TGTGCCATCAGTGGGAGGGGCTACGAGCAGTACTTC.

The V call is TRBV5-6, the J call TRBJ2-3; no clear D. This CDR3 contains 13 residues. Germline assignment: CDR1 SGHDT and CDR2 YYEEEE. Trimming removed 1 base at V and 3 bases at J, with 6 bases between. This CDR3 reads CASSLQVTDTQYF. The CDR3 DNA reads TGTGCCAGCAGCTTGCAGGTAACAGATACGCAGTATTTT.

The chain joins TRBV21-1 to TRBJ2-7; the DNA was not used to check the table's D call, TRBD1. TRBV21-1 is noted as a pseudogene. The CDR3 is made up of 17 amino acids. The CDR3 is CASSKETARQGAYEQYF. CDR3 bases: TGTGCCAGCAGCAAAGAGACGGCCAGACAGGGAGCCTACGAGCAGTACTTC.

The count of this clone is one. This chain uses TRBV4-1 with TRBJ1-2; D remains ambiguous. Trimming stripped 1 base from V and 8 bases from J, with 17 bases between. CDR3 length: 15 residues. From germline, CDR1 is MGHRA and CDR2 YSYEKL. This CDR3 reads CASSQAEANLWGYTF. Written as DNA, the CDR3 is TGCGCCAGCAGCCAAGCGGAGGCCAACCTATGGGGCTACACCTTC.

In its sample, this clone was seen once. V and J are TRBV3-1 (or the pseudogene TRBV3-2) and TRBJ1-6; D is perhaps TRBD1 (6 bases). Trimming cost V 4 bases and J 7 bases, with 11 bases left between them. The CDR3 has 14 residues. Germline CDR1 is LGHDT and CDR2 is YNNKEL (reference sequence). As DNA, the CDR3 is TGTGCCAGCAGCCTAGGACAGAAGAATTCACCCCTCCACTTT. It translates to CASSLGQKNSPLHF.

The gene calls are TRBV5-1 and TRBJ1-1, with a weak D call TRBD1 (5 bases). V was clipped by 3 bases and J by 4 bases, with 10 bases between them. There are 13 residues in the CDR3. The germline V gene encodes CDR1 SGHRS and CDR2 YFSETQ. In nucleotides, the CDR3 is TGCGCCAGCAGCTCGACAGTGACCACTGAAGCTTTCTTT. This sequence encodes CASSSTVTTEAFF. Full variable domain (remainder filled in from reference TRBV5-1 and TRBJ1-1): KAGVTQTPRYLIKTRGQQVTLSCSPISGHRSVSWYQQTPGQGLQFLFEYFSETQRNKGNFPGRFSGRQFSNSRSEMNVSTLELGDSALYLCASSSTVTTEAFFGQGTRLTVV.

The CDR3 spells CASSLIGDNSYEQYF. CDR3 in DNA: TGCGCCAGCAGCTTGATAGGGGACAACTCCTACGAGCAGTACTTC. This rearrangement joins TRBV5-1 to TRBJ2-7, with D possibly matching TRBD1 (6 bases). The ends were cut back, 1 base at V and 0 bases at J, with 11 bases in the middle. This CDR3 is 15 amino acids long. Germline loops: CDR1 SGHRS, CDR2 YFSETQ.

The CDR3: CASQITAGGGGYTF. CDR3 DNA: TGTGCCAGCCAAATAACCGCAGGGGGTGGGGGCTACACCTTC. This chain joins TRBV28 and TRBJ1-2; 7 bases line up with TRBD1. The CDR3 spans 14 residues. J lost 8 bases, V lost 8 bases, and 14 bases had no gene match. CDR1 MDHEN and CDR2 SYDVKM come from the germline V gene.

CDR3 region: CASSPLEGAPHEQYF. The CDR3 DNA is TGTGCCAGCAGCCCCCTCGAGGGAGCCCCCCACGAGCAGTACTTC. V gene TRBV28 combines with J gene TRBJ2-7; D is perhaps TRBD2 (5 bases). From germline, CDR1 is MDHEN and CDR2 SYDVKM. This CDR3 has 15 amino acids. Between the trimmed V and J ends, which lost 6 bases and 5 bases, there was a span of 20 bases.

The chain uses TRBV27 and TRBJ2-7; 10 nucleotides match TRBD1. Germline CDR1 reads MNHEY; CDR2 reads SMNVEV (reference sequence). This CDR3 is built from 16 residues. V shed 4 bases and J 3 bases; nucleotides not matched to a gene: 9. CDR3 coding DNA: TGTGCCAGCAGTTCGCGTGGGGGACAGGGGCTCTACGAGCAGTACTTC. Protein sequence: CASSSRGGQGLYEQYF.

The chain is built from TRBV3-1 (or the pseudogene TRBV3-2) and TRBJ2-7; unclear D gene. Trimming took 0 bases from V and 2 from J, leaving 8 bases between them. CDR1 is LGHDT, CDR2 YNNKEL, per germline (reference sequence). This CDR3 spans 14 amino acids. The CDR3 loop is CASSQETAAYEQYF. The CDR3 nucleotides read TGTGCCAGCAGCCAAGAGACTGCAGCCTACGAGCAGTACTTC.

The chain combines TRBV28 with TRBJ2-7; 9 bases are a match to TRBD1. Per the germline V gene, CDR1 is MDHEN and CDR2 is SYDVKM. This CDR3 is built from 14 residues. Trimming at V came to 6 bases and at J to 1 base, leaving 4 bases not matched to a gene. The CDR3 DNA follows: TGTGCCAGCAGCTTCGGACAGGGGTCCTACGAGCAGTACTTC. Its translation is CASSFGQGSYEQYF.

This chain uses TRBV7-3 with TRBJ2-7; D is perhaps TRBD1 (6 bases). Trimming stripped 0 bases from V and 3 bases from J, with 9 bases between. From germline, CDR1 is SGHTA and CDR2 FQGTGA. The CDR3 length is 14 residues. The chain's CDR3 is CASSLTRGDYEQYF. The CDR3 nucleotides are TGTGCCAGCAGCTTAACCAGGGGTGACTACGAGCAGTACTTC.

This sequence joins TRBV30 and TRBJ1-1, with 10 positions matching TRBD1. Germline CDR1 and CDR2: GTSNPN and SVGIG (reference sequence). This CDR3 comprises 13 residues. The V segment lost 1 base and the J segment 5 bases; nucleotides outside the gene matches: 1. DNA of the CDR3: TGTGCCTGGAGTGGGGACAGGGGAACTGAAGCTTTCTTT. It translates to CAWSGDRGTEAFF.

The rearrangement joins TRBV30 to TRBJ2-7; tentatively, D is TRBD1 (6 bases). Trimming left V 2 bases short and J 3 bases short, with 11 bases between. The germline gives CDR1 GTSNPN, CDR2 SVGIG (reference sequence). The length of the CDR3 is 13 residues. The CDR3 DNA follows: TGTGCCTGGAGTATTACAGGGATCTACGAGCAGTACTTC. Protein sequence: CAWSITGIYEQYF.

This chain joins TRBV21-1 and TRBJ2-1; TRBD2, the table's D call, was not compared with the DNA. TRBV21-1 is flagged as a pseudogene. The CDR3 runs to 16 residues. The CDR3 reads CASSKVEGPPHNEQFF. Here the CDR3 DNA reads TGTGCCAGCAGCAAAGTGGAGGGGCCCCCCCACAATGAGCAGTTCTTC.

This clone appeared a single time. The rearrangement uses TRBV15 and TRBJ2-1, with D perhaps TRBD2 (6 bases). With 5 bases removed from V and 4 bases from J, the gap between germline ends came to 18 bases. CDR3 length: 16 residues. Germline V CDR1 and CDR2: LNHNV, YYDKDF (reference sequence). The CDR3 DNA sequence: TGTGCCACCAGCTCCTCGACTAGAGGTGTTTACAATGAGCAGTTCTTC. Translated, it gives CATSSSTRGVYNEQFF.

The chain joins TRBV20-1 to TRBJ1-2; perhaps TRBD1 as D (6 bases). Germline V gene sequence: CDR1 DFQATT, CDR2 SNEGSKA (reference sequence). V lost 3 bases and J lost 4, with 15 bases in between. The CDR3 runs 14 residues. This CDR3 is CSASKPPGVYGYTF. The CDR3 nucleotides are TGCAGTGCTAGTAAACCGCCAGGGGTCTATGGCTACACCTTC.

This clone showed up just a few times. This chain links TRBV10-3 with TRBJ2-7, with TRBD2 matching 8 bases. V was pared by 5 bases and J by 1 base, with 4 bases of the junction left unmatched. CDR1 is ENHRY, CDR2 SYGVKD, per germline. This CDR3 has 14 residues. CDR3 region: CAISPGGPSYEQYF. Here the CDR3 DNA reads TGTGCCATCAGTCCGGGAGGGCCGTCCTACGAGCAGTACTTC.

This clone appeared a single time. The chain couples TRBV11-2 to TRBJ1-1; 9 bases map to TRBD1. Germline trimming cut 5 bases from V and 6 bases from J; bases unmatched to any gene: 13. Germline CDR1 SGHAT, CDR2 FQNNGV. The CDR3 has 16 amino acids. CDR3 in DNA: TGTGCCAGCAGCCCCGGACAGGGGAGGACGTACGCTGAAGCTTTCTTT. Protein sequence: CASSPGQGRTYAEAFF.